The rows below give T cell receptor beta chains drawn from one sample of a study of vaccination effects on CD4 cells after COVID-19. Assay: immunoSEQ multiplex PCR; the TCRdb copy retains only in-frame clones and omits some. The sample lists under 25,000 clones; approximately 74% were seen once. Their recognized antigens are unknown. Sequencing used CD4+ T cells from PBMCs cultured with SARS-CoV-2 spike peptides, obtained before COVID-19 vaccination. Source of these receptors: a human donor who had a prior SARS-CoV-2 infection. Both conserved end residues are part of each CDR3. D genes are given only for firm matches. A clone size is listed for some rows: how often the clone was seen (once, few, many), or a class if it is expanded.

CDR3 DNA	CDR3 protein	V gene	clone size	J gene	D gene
TGCGCCAGCGACCGGGACAGGGTCCCTCAAGAGACCCAGTACTTC	CASDRDRVPQETQYF	TRBV5-1	NA	TRBJ2-5	TRBD1
TGTGCCAGCAGCTCGTTGGGCAACCTAGCCAAAAACATTCAGTACTTC	CASSSLGNLAKNIQYF	TRBV5-8	NA	TRBJ2-4	NA
TGCGCCAGCAGCTTGACGGGACACTCCTACGAGCAGTACTTC	CASSLTGHSYEQYF	TRBV5-1	NA	TRBJ2-7	NA
TGTGCCAGCAGCCAAGGGTGGCAGGGTGGAACGGAGACCCAGTACTTC	CASSQGWQGGTETQYF	TRBV3-1/TRBV3-2	NA	TRBJ2-5	NA
TGTGCCAGCAGAGGACAGGGGGCAGATGGCTACACCTTC	CASRGQGADGYTF	TRBV6-5	NA	TRBJ1-2	TRBD1
TGCAGTGCTAGTTGGGGGGGCGACATTCAGTACTTC	CSASWGGDIQYF	TRBV20-1	NA	TRBJ2-4	NA
TGTGCCAGCAGCCAGTGCCCCTGCGGAGGGTTGAGCGAAGCTTTCTTT	CASSQCPCGGLSEAFF	TRBV11-3	NA	TRBJ1-1	NA
TGTGCCAGCAGCCCTGGGACAGGGGAATCAACCCTCCACTTT	CASSPGTGESTLHF	TRBV3-1/TRBV3-2	NA	TRBJ1-6	TRBD1
TGTGCCAGCTCCCGAAGGACAGACACCGGGGAGCTGTTTTTT	CASSRRTDTGELFF	TRBV18	NA	TRBJ2-2	NA
TGTGCCACCAGTGACCCCGGGACAGACCAAGAGACCCAGTACTTC	CATSDPGTDQETQYF	TRBV24-1	NA	TRBJ2-5	TRBD1
TGTGCCAGCAGCCCGGGGGGAGGGCGCGTCTACAATGAGCAGTTCTTC	CASSPGGGRVYNEQFF	TRBV27	NA	TRBJ2-1	TRBD2
TGTGCCAGCAGCTTAGGATCGCGATCAGGCCAAGAGACCCAGTACTTC	CASSLGSRSGQETQYF	TRBV7-2	NA	TRBJ2-5	NA
TGTGCCAGCGTAAAATTGGTGGCAGATACGCAGTATTTT	CASVKLVADTQYF	TRBV2	NA	TRBJ2-3	NA
TGTGCCAGCAGTACGGCCCTCATCTATGGCTACACCTTC	CASSTALIYGYTF	TRBV7-9	NA	TRBJ1-2	NA
TGTGCCAGCAGTTTGGGACAGCTAACGAATGAGCAGTTCTTC	CASSLGQLTNEQFF	TRBV28	NA	TRBJ2-1	TRBD1
TGTGCCACCGCCTGGACAGGGGGCGGGTTAGCGGGTGAGCAGTTCTTC	CATAWTGGGLAGEQFF	TRBV19	NA	TRBJ2-1	TRBD1
TGTGCCAGCAGCTTAGGGGTAAATCAGCCCCAGCATTTT	CASSLGVNQPQHF	TRBV7-2	NA	TRBJ1-5	NA
TGTGCCAGCAGTCAACAGGGCCACTATGGCTACACCTTC	CASSQQGHYGYTF	TRBV7-9	few	TRBJ1-2	NA
TGTGCCAGCAGCTTAGGGGGGTCTGGTACAGATACGCAGTATTTT	CASSLGGSGTDTQYF	TRBV11-3	NA	TRBJ2-3	NA
TGTGCCATCAGTGACAATATACAACCAAGACAGAGCACTGAAGCTTTCTTT	CAISDNIQPRQSTEAFF	TRBV10-3	NA	TRBJ1-1	NA